Listed below are T cell receptor beta chains from one sample, sequenced in a study of blood T cell repertoires in COVID-19. TCRdb's table, derived via immunoSEQ multiplex PCR, lists solely in-frame clones and lacks some. The table lists 300,000 to 400,000 clones, roughly 90% of them singletons. Sequencing input: peripheral blood. The source of these receptors is a woman aged 60-75 years with COVID-19, enrolled during active disease. CDR3s include the opening cysteine and the closing phenylalanine or tryptophan. Each record gives: J gene, V gene, CDR3 length, D gene, clone size, CDR3 protein, CDR3 DNA. D genes are given only for firm matches. Rows may omit the clone size; those that give it use once, few, many or a size class.

J: TRBJ1-5; V: TRBV13; length: 12; D: NA; size: NA; CDR3: CASRQGNQPQHF; DNA: TGTGCCAGCAGACAGGGTAATCAGCCCCAGCATTTT
J: TRBJ2-7; V: TRBV29-1; length: 12; D: NA; size: NA; CDR3: CSISTDSYEQYF; DNA: TGCAGCATTTCAACTGACAGCTACGAGCAGTACTTC
J: TRBJ1-3; V: TRBV9; length: 16; D: TRBD1; size: once; CDR3: CASSVGSGTGGNTIYF; DNA: TGTGCCAGCAGCGTAGGATCCGGGACAGGGGGAAACACCATATATTTT
J: TRBJ1-2; V: TRBV4-1; length: 14; D: TRBD1; size: NA; CDR3: CASSPDRGQKVYTF; DNA: TGCGCCAGCAGCCCCGACAGGGGGCAAAAGGTCTACACCTTC
J: TRBJ2-2; V: TRBV29-1; length: 11; D: NA; size: NA; CDR3: CSVDSLGELFF; DNA: TGCAGCGTGGACAGTTTGGGGGAGCTGTTTTTT
J: TRBJ1-1; V: TRBV5-5; length: 14; D: NA; size: NA; CDR3: CASSLWGGNTEAFF; DNA: TGTGCCAGCAGCTTGTGGGGGGGAAACACTGAAGCTTTCTTT
J: TRBJ2-2; V: TRBV30; length: 13; D: NA; size: NA; CDR3: CAWSVARAGELFF; DNA: TGTGCCTGGAGTGTAGCTCGGGCCGGGGAGCTGTTTTTT
J: TRBJ2-3; V: TRBV6-2/TRBV6-3; length: 17; D: TRBD2; size: NA; CDR3: CASSLSTSGASTDTQYF; DNA: TGTGCCAGCAGTTTGTCGACTAGCGGCGCCTCCACAGATACGCAGTATTTT
J: TRBJ1-2; V: TRBV29-1; length: 11; D: TRBD1; size: NA; CDR3: CSVFDREGYTF; DNA: TGCAGCGTCTTTGACAGGGAGGGCTACACCTTC
J: TRBJ2-3; V: TRBV7-2; length: 14; D: NA; size: NA; CDR3: CASSSHVKRDTQYF; DNA: TGTGCCAGCAGCTCCCATGTTAAGCGGGATACGCAGTATTTT
J: TRBJ1-6; V: TRBV21-1; length: 19; D: NA; size: once; CDR3: CASTIRPRGHLGDNSPLHF; DNA: TGTGCCAGCACTATCAGGCCCCGGGGACACCTAGGCGATAATTCACCCCTCCACTTT
J: TRBJ1-5; V: TRBV27; length: 12; D: NA; size: NA; CDR3: CASGGVGQPQHF; DNA: TGTGCCAGCGGCGGGGTAGGTCAGCCCCAGCATTTT
J: TRBJ1-2; V: TRBV3-1/TRBV3-2; length: 13; D: NA; size: NA; CDR3: CASSQDDRNSYTF; DNA: TGTGCCAGCAGCCAAGATGACAGAAATAGTTACACCTTC
J: TRBJ2-2; V: TRBV7-6; length: 16; D: NA; size: few; CDR3: CASSRSRREGAGELFF; DNA: TGTGCCAGCAGCCGTTCACGCCGAGAAGGGGCCGGGGAGCTGTTTTTT
J: TRBJ2-1; V: TRBV12-5; length: 15; D: TRBD1; size: NA; CDR3: CASGMGQGYYNEQFF; DNA: TGTGCTAGTGGTATGGGACAGGGGTATTACAATGAGCAGTTCTTC
J: TRBJ2-3; V: TRBV25-1; length: 15; D: TRBD1; size: NA; CDR3: CASSDWGQGQDTQYF; DNA: TGTGCCAGCAGTGATTGGGGACAGGGCCAAGATACGCAGTATTTT
J: TRBJ2-1; V: TRBV10-2; length: 13; D: TRBD2; size: NA; CDR3: CASSERGDNEQFF; DNA: TGCGCCAGCAGTGAACGGGGGGACAATGAGCAGTTCTTC
J: TRBJ2-3; V: TRBV9; length: 18; D: TRBD2; size: NA; CDR3: CASSVGLAGGPKTDTQYF; DNA: TGTGCCAGCAGCGTCGGACTAGCGGGGGGCCCAAAAACAGATACGCAGTATTTT
J: TRBJ2-1; V: TRBV11-1; length: 15; D: TRBD2; size: few; CDR3: CASSFSGGSYNEQFF; DNA: TGTGCCAGCAGCTTTAGCGGGGGCTCCTACAATGAGCAGTTCTTC
J: TRBJ1-2; V: TRBV7-2; length: 14; D: TRBD1; size: NA; CDR3: CASSPATGVYGYTF; DNA: TGTGCCAGCAGCCCCGCGACAGGGGTCTATGGCTACACCTTC
J: TRBJ1-2; V: TRBV6-5; length: 12; D: NA; size: NA; CDR3: CASSVRGDGYTF; DNA: TGTGCCAGCAGCGTCCGGGGGGATGGCTACACCTTC
J: TRBJ1-1; V: TRBV18; length: 17; D: NA; size: NA; CDR3: CASSPQTRVNIQTEAFF; DNA: TGTGCCAGCTCACCACAGACTCGGGTCAACATTCAAACAGAAGCTTTCTTT
J: TRBJ1-2; V: TRBV5-1; length: 16; D: TRBD1; size: few; CDR3: CASSAPGTGLNYGYTF; DNA: TGCGCCAGCAGCGCCCCCGGGACAGGGCTAAACTATGGCTACACCTTC
J: TRBJ2-2; V: TRBV5-6; length: 16; D: TRBD2; size: NA; CDR3: CASSRTSGVNTGELFF; DNA: TGTGCCAGCAGCCGGACTAGCGGGGTGAACACCGGGGAGCTGTTTTTT
J: TRBJ1-4; V: TRBV6-5; length: 12; D: NA; size: NA; CDR3: CASGHPREKLFF; DNA: TGTGCCAGCGGACACCCGAGGGAAAAACTGTTTTTT
J: TRBJ2-5; V: TRBV4-3; length: 17; D: TRBD2; size: NA; CDR3: CASSQDPSGGHVGTQYF; DNA: TGCGCCAGCAGCCAAGATCCTAGCGGGGGCCATGTAGGGACCCAGTACTTC
J: TRBJ2-6; V: TRBV19; length: 19; D: NA; size: NA; CDR3: CASSPRLKLIPSGANVLTF; DNA: TGTGCCAGTAGTCCTCGACTCAAACTAATCCCCTCTGGGGCCAACGTCCTGACTTTC
J: TRBJ2-7; V: TRBV4-3; length: 15; D: NA; size: NA; CDR3: CASSPWAGAGYEQYF; DNA: TGCGCCAGCAGCCCGTGGGCGGGGGCCGGGTACGAGCAGTACTTC
J: TRBJ1-6; V: TRBV2; length: 15; D: NA; size: NA; CDR3: CASSVSGLINSPLHF; DNA: TGTGCCAGCAGTGTCTCCGGACTGATAAATTCACCCCTCCACTTT
J: TRBJ2-1; V: TRBV7-9; length: 13; D: NA; size: NA; CDR3: CASSLVGSPEQFF; DNA: TGTGCCAGCAGCTTAGTTGGCTCCCCGGAGCAGTTCTTC
J: TRBJ1-3; V: TRBV19; length: 14; D: NA; size: NA; CDR3: CASSVMSSGNTIYF; DNA: TGTGCCAGTAGTGTGATGAGCTCTGGAAACACCATATATTTT
J: TRBJ2-3; V: TRBV5-6; length: 16; D: NA; size: NA; CDR3: CASSSFKTTNTDTQYF; DNA: TGTGCCAGCAGCTCCTTTAAGACTACTAACACAGATACGCAGTATTTT
J: TRBJ2-5; V: TRBV11-1; length: 14; D: NA; size: NA; CDR3: CASSIDQAQETQYF; DNA: TGTGCCAGCAGCATCGATCAAGCACAAGAGACCCAGTACTTC
J: TRBJ2-3; V: TRBV12-5; length: 15; D: NA; size: NA; CDR3: CASGLGSGGTDTQYF; DNA: TGTGCTAGTGGTCTGGGTAGCGGAGGCACAGATACGCAGTATTTT
J: TRBJ1-1; V: TRBV10-2; length: 13; D: TRBD1; size: NA; CDR3: CASGRQGGTEAFF; DNA: TGCGCCAGCGGAAGACAGGGAGGCACTGAAGCTTTCTTT
J: TRBJ2-1; V: TRBV7-9; length: 17; D: NA; size: NA; CDR3: CASSTSGLAGGRDEQFF; DNA: NA
J: TRBJ1-5; V: TRBV7-9; length: 15; D: NA; size: NA; CDR3: CASSQIQGPNQPQHF; DNA: TGTGCCAGCAGCCAAATACAGGGCCCTAATCAGCCCCAGCATTTT
J: TRBJ1-2; V: TRBV4-2; length: 15; D: NA; size: NA; CDR3: CASSQESREGYGYTF; DNA: TGTGCCAGCAGCCAAGAGTCCCGGGAAGGCTATGGCTACACCTTC
J: TRBJ1-4; V: TRBV18; length: 17; D: NA; size: once; CDR3: CASSPPRVGTLNEKLFF; DNA: TGTGCCAGCTCACCACCGAGGGTTGGGACTCTAAATGAAAAACTGTTTTTT
J: TRBJ2-1; V: TRBV27; length: 14; D: NA; size: NA; CDR3: CASSNADGGGEQFF; DNA: TGTGCCAGCAGTAACGCCGACGGAGGAGGGGAGCAGTTCTTC
J: TRBJ1-2; V: TRBV11-2; length: 13; D: NA; size: NA; CDR3: CASSLTVNYGYTF; DNA: TGTGCCAGCAGCTTGACAGTTAACTATGGCTACACCTTC
J: TRBJ1-2; V: TRBV6-5; length: 14; D: NA; size: few; CDR3: CASSSQVANYGYTF; DNA: TGTGCCAGCAGTTCCCAGGTAGCTAACTATGGCTACACCTTC